This T cell receptor beta chain was obtained from a study of T cell responses to AZD1222 COVID-19 vaccine. Study background: Second-dose intervals of approximately 4 or approximately 12 weeks were pooled.

Sequencing was performed with immunoSEQ multiplex PCR; in TCRdb, only in-frame clones are kept and a portion is missing. The sample lists 89,000 or so clones; 80% to 90% were seen once. General observations from the study: Clonal diversity was possibly underestimated, and the donors were mostly white British, with more females. Spike was spanned by vaccine-associated CD4 TCRs, with dominance at 160-218 and 743-854. Two AZD1222 doses significantly raised spike-specific TCR breadth and depth over controls.

The germline V and J ends were trimmed by 6 bases and 1 base, with 13 bases remaining between them. This CDR3 has 15 residues. The germline V gene encodes CDR1 MGHDK and CDR2 SYGVNS. Notes on this clone: The antigen remains unidentified.

The source of this sequence is an adult in good health. Sequencing used peripheral blood, obtained on day 0 of AZD1222 vaccination. The gene calls are TRBV25-1 and TRBJ1-5; perhaps TRBD1 as D (6 bases). CDR3 sequence reads: CASRIRGMSNQPQHF. The CDR3 DNA reads as TGTGCCAGCAGGATCAGGGGAATGAGCAATCAGCCCCAGCATTTT.